This passage covers 18 T cell receptor beta chains from one sample sequenced in a study of cytomegalovirus exposure and HLA in healthy donors. TCRdb's copy holds only in-frame clones and misses some; the assay was immunoSEQ multiplex PCR. The sample holds 150,000 or so clones; around 86% are singletons and the top ten take roughly 2.7%. The material sequenced was PBMCs. The receptors derive from a man aged 18 to 30 in good health and CMV-seropositive.

This chain links TRBV27 with TRBJ1-3; D may be TRBD1 (5 bases). V dropped 4 bases and J dropped 4 bases, with 8 bases sitting between them. Looked up from germline, CDR1 is MNHEY and CDR2 is SMNVEV (reference sequence). CDR3 length: 13 residues. The CDR3 bases are TGTGCCAGCAGTTACAACAGGGGAAACACCATATATTTT. Translation gives CASSYNRGNTIYF.

The chain is built from TRBV28 and TRBJ2-5; TRBD2 is a possible D gene (5 bases). This CDR3 comprises 12 residues. V gave up 6 bases and J gave up 5 bases, with 10 bases separating them. Germline-derived CDR1 and CDR2 are MDHEN and SYDVKM. CDR3 in DNA: TGTGCCAGCAGACCTCGCGGGGAGACCCAGTACTTC. Translating gives CASRPRGETQYF.

This sequence joins TRBV5-1 and TRBJ2-5; 10 bases match TRBD2. Germline V gives CDR1 SGHRS, CDR2 YFSETQ. V lost 6 bases, J lost 5 bases, and 10 bases stayed unmatched. There are 15 residues in the CDR3. The CDR3 DNA is TGCGCCAGCACCGCTGGAGCGGGGGGGCAGGAGACCCAGTACTTC. Protein: CASTAGAGGQETQYF.

A remark on this clone: The junction departs from the called germline gene at one end, perhaps through a read error. The chain couples TRBV11-2 to TRBJ1-2; D is unresolved. The CDR3 has 15 amino acids. Germline V gene data show CDR1 as SGHAT and CDR2 as FQNNGV. CDR3 sequence (DNA): TGTGCCAGCACCTTAGGATTCGGGGCTAACTATGGCTACACCTTC. It codes for CASTLGFGANYGYTF.

The chain links TRBV6-5 to TRBJ2-7; D is possibly TRBD2 (5 bases). CDR1 MNHEY and CDR2 SVGAGI come from the germline V gene. V was shortened by 7 bases and J by 3 bases, with 13 bases between the two germline ends. This CDR3 has 13 amino acids. CDR3 bases: TGTGCCAGCACTACCGTAGGACTCTACGAGCAGTACTTC. Encoded protein: CASTTVGLYEQYF.

The chain carries TRBV10-3 and TRBJ1-1; TRBD1 matches 9 bases. Trimming removed 4 bases from V and 5 bases from J; junction bases left unmatched: 5. The CDR3 has 14 amino acids. Germline values: CDR1 ENHRY, CDR2 SYGVKD. CDR3 sequence (DNA): TGTGCCATCAGTGCCCCGGGACAGGGAACTGAAGCTTTCTTT. It yields the protein CAISAPGQGTEAFF.

This sequence joins TRBV18 and TRBJ1-2; D is perhaps TRBD1 (5 bases). This CDR3 is built from 15 residues. Trimming removed 2 bases at V and 4 bases at J, with 14 bases between. Germline-derived CDR1 and CDR2 are KGHSH and LQKENI. In nucleotides, the CDR3 is TGTGCCAGCTCACCAGGGCAGGGCGACGCCTATGGCTACACCTTC. Its translation is CASSPGQGDAYGYTF.

The chain carries TRBV27 and TRBJ1-2, with 9 nucleotides matching TRBD1. V was pared by 7 bases and J by 8 bases, with 14 bases of the junction left unmatched. In germline, CDR1 is MNHEY, CDR2 SMNVEV (reference sequence). CDR3 length: 15 residues. As DNA, the CDR3 is TGTGCCAGCACTCCGGGACAGGGTAGTCTGCGAGGCTACACCTTC. This encodes CASTPGQGSLRGYTF.

The J gene is TRBJ2-3, the V gene TRBV2; 9 positions match TRBD2. Germline V gene sequence: CDR1 SNHLY, CDR2 FYNNEI. This CDR3 contains 15 residues. Trimming at V came to 3 bases and at J to 6 bases, leaving 7 bases not matched to a gene. The CDR3 coding sequence is TGTGCCAGCAGTGACAGCGGGGGGACAAGCGATACGCAGTATTTT. It specifies CASSDSGGTSDTQYF.

This clone has a handful of counts. The chain recombines TRBV7-9 with TRBJ1-4; D call uncertain. From germline, CDR1 is SEHNR and CDR2 FQNEAQ (reference sequence). V gave up 3 bases and J gave up 0 bases, with 11 bases separating them. The CDR3 totals 16 residues. The CDR3 DNA follows: TGTGCCAGCAGCTTGGCCCCAGGTCCAACTAATGAAAAACTGTTTTTT. This translates into CASSLAPGPTNEKLFF.

V and J are TRBV27 and TRBJ1-1; no firm D call. This CDR3 spans 8 amino acids. CDR1 is MNHEY, CDR2 SMNVEV, per germline (reference sequence). Trimming shortened V by 10 bases and J by 8 bases, and 5 bases separated the two germline ends. CDR3 in DNA: TGTGCCATTAGAGAAGCTTTCTTT. It specifies CAIREAFF.

The rearrangement joins TRBV29-1 to TRBJ2-1; 8 nucleotides agree with TRBD1. The CDR3 covers 13 residues. Germline CDR1 reads SQVTM; CDR2 reads ANQGSEA. Trimming cost V 2 bases and J 8 bases; bases outside gene matches: 5. CDR3 coding DNA: TGCAGCGTTGAAAGGGACAGGCTATATGAGCAGTTCTTC. This encodes CSVERDRLYEQFF.

The CDR3 DNA sequence: TGTGCCAGCAGTTACTCTTCTTACACCGGGGAGCTGTTTTTT. Residues: CASSYSSYTGELFF. This chain connects TRBV6-5 to TRBJ2-2; D remains unclear. The CDR3 runs to 14 residues. Germline V gene sequence: CDR1 MNHEY, CDR2 SVGAGI. V was trimmed by 0 bases and J by 3 bases, leaving 5 bases between them.

This chain links TRBV6-1 with TRBJ2-7; no firm D call. V was pared by 2 bases and J by 7 bases, with 9 bases between. This CDR3 has 12 residues. Germline CDR1 reads MNHNS; CDR2 reads SASEGT. CDR3 sequence reads: CASSEILFEQYF. DNA of the CDR3: TGTGCCAGCAGTGAAATCCTCTTTGAGCAGTACTTC.

J is TRBJ2-5 and V is TRBV5-5, with D possibly matching TRBD2 (7 bases). From germline, CDR1 is SGHKS and CDR2 YYEKEE (reference sequence). This CDR3 contains 15 residues. Trimming removed 4 bases from V and 7 bases from J, with 20 bases in between. DNA for the CDR3: TGTGCCAGCAGCCCATCACTAGCGAGGGGGATGACCCAGTACTTC. Its protein is CASSPSLARGMTQYF.

The chain uses TRBV18 and TRBJ1-2; D is possibly TRBD1 (5 bases). Trimming took 2 bases from V and 6 from J, leaving 13 bases between them. The CDR3 runs to 14 residues. Germline V gives CDR1 KGHSH, CDR2 LQKENI. CDR3 region: CASSPTVSRDGYTF. The CDR3 DNA sequence: TGTGCCAGCTCACCAACCGTTTCCAGGGATGGCTACACCTTC.

The V gene is TRBV9, the J gene TRBJ2-1; 9 bases are shared with TRBD1. In germline, CDR1 is SGDLS, CDR2 YYNGEE. The ends lost 7 bases at V and 5 bases at J; junction bases unmatched: 7. This CDR3 comprises 14 residues. The CDR3 loop reads CASQAGQGNNEQFF. Written as DNA, the CDR3 is TGTGCCAGCCAAGCGGGACAGGGAAACAATGAGCAGTTCTTC.

This clone came up a few times. The V call is TRBV28, the J call TRBJ1-3; TRBD1 agrees at 7 bases. V gave up 10 bases and J gave up 2 bases; unmatched junction bases: 2. Looked up from germline, CDR1 is MDHEN and CDR2 is SYDVKM. The CDR3 loop spans 12 amino acids. As DNA, the CDR3 is TGTGCCACGGGGACAGCTGGAAACACCATATATTTT. It codes for CATGTAGNTIYF. The variable domain in full, with the rest retrieved from reference TRBV28 and TRBJ1-3, is DVKVTQSSRYLVKRTGEKVFLECVQDMDHENMFWYRQDPGLGLRLIYFSYDVKMKEKGDIPEGYSVSREKKERFSLILESASTNQTSMYLCATGTAGNTIYFGEGSWLTVV.